This T cell receptor (beta chain) was observed in a study of CD8+CD57+ T cells in acquired aplastic anemia. Study summary: DNA recovered from sorted CD4+ and CD8+ cells had a mean of approximately 3.2 ug.

TCR beta VDJ combinations and CDR3 sequences were profiled from genomic DNA. TCRdb processed the reads anew with MiXCR; each CDR3 protein has one entry. Of around 170,000 distinct CDR3 sequences listed, under 75% are singletons. This CDR3 contains 13 residues. Trimming stripped 6 bases from V and 5 bases from J, with 13 bases between. CDR1 and CDR2 (germline): ENHRY, SYGVKD. This clonotype turned up a few times. The receptor was isolated from a human donor in good health. The sequenced material came from sorted CD4+, CD8+, or CD8+CD57+ T cells (not recorded which) from PBMCs. The V gene is TRBV10-3, the J gene TRBJ2-5; possibly TRBD2 for D (5 bases). CDR3 sequence reads: CAISPTRVETQYF. The CDR3 DNA reads TGTGCCATCAGCCCTACTAGAGTTGAGACCCAGTACTTC.